This TCR beta chain was captured in a study of blood T cells in healthy people across ages (dated by TCRdb to the mid-2010s). General notes on the study: In model experiments, roughly one uniquely barcoded TCR beta cDNA molecule per two T cells was captured by template switching. Four age groups were formed from the donors: young (average approximately 15 years), middle-aged (roughly 38), aged (62) and long-lived (82). Using the same blood draw, the study looked at two additional independent replicas of 1 million unique cDNA reads for two donors, one aged 18 to 29 and the other aged 80 or older. To track age-related changes in TCR beta repertoire diversity, the study relied on deep sequencing normalized with unique cDNA molecular identifiers. Donors of different ages were randomly distributed across sequencing lanes to avoid experimental bias.

Library generation was performed with 5' RACE. Sequencing took place on an Illumina HiSeq 2500. A second PCR of 7 to 11 cycles was run with a J-beta primer mix and a sample-barcoded 5' primer. A template-switch 5' adaptor carrying 12 random nucleotides introduced a unique molecular identifier onto each TCR beta cDNA molecule. Each sample yielded at least 2.5 million CDR3-containing paired-end reads. All of the RNA was converted into first-strand cDNA using the Mint cDNA synthesis kit, with a TRBC-specific oligonucleotide serving as the primer. Following uracil-DNA glycosylase treatment, a first 18-cycle PCR with universal primers M1SS and BC2_uni_R was performed on all cDNA. As for the authors' bioinformatics: Normalization of each sample was performed by random selection of 1 million high-quality reads, each carrying a distinct molecular identifier. Instead of being binned into consensus sequences, reads that shared molecular identifiers were thrown out. MiTCR, run with a Q25 quality threshold and the strictest error-elimination algorithm, handled CDR3 identification, clonotype clustering and error correction. A nonparametric unseen species model with Euler transformation was used to estimate a lower bound on total TCR beta diversity. The raw public data were reprocessed by TCRdb itself: fastp quality trimming at Q25, MiXCR clonotype calling, in-frame beta chains only. Rows merge per CDR3 protein into single entries with the most common DNA and genes. It is TCRdb's table, rather than the study itself, that gives the V and J calls and clone size. In all, the sample holds 780,000 or so distinct CDR3 sequences, and roughly 50% of those were seen once. The biggest ten clones account for 25% to 30% of the sample.

What the work shows at the level of the full study, not this receptor alone: There was a strong correlation between observed TCR beta diversity and the percentage of naive T cells measured by flow cytometry. Bulk unsorted PBMC profiling prevented conclusive comparison of naive and antigen-experienced compartments. Compared with the aged group, the long-lived group had more naive CD4+ T cells, fewer expanded clones and increased TCR diversity, suggesting age selection. Because donor CMV infection status was unknown, age-related changes in expanded clonotypes were potentially confounded. Estimates of total diversity based on one million sequenced T cells were regarded as lower bounds and as underestimates. As age increased, observed TCR beta diversity per million T cells dropped in a roughly linear way, and a significant reduction was already evident by age roughly 40.

The cysteine opens and the phenylalanine closes a CDR3 of 14 amino acids. The CDR3 DNA has 42 bases and is translated from base 1. CDR1 and CDR2 are drawn from the germline V gene: KGHSH, LQKENI. V is pared back by 3 bases and J by 2 bases, with 10 bases lying between the germline termini. As regards this clonotype: The antigen it binds to is not known. No clone much larger than this one lies a single base away; base qualities are absent.

Systemically healthy Caucasian individuals from Russia, 35 to 40 in total and aged roughly 6 to 90 years, were included as donors. Each donor gave ten milliliters of peripheral blood, drawn into EDTA-treated Vacutainer tubes. PBMCs were isolated by Ficoll-Paque density-gradient centrifugation, with at least 7 million obtained per sample. Total RNA, at least 5 micrograms per sample, was extracted from PBMCs with Trizol reagent. For every donor, an aliquot of PBMCs went through flow cytometry to measure the percentages of naive CD45RAhigh/CD27high T cells. Sequencing was carried out using blood. Recombination linked TRBV18 to TRBJ1-2, and possibly TRBD1, on 6 matching bases. This TCR was sampled from a man aged 35-49 years in good health. The DNA reads TGTGCCAGCTCACCGGGGGGGCTCAACTATGGCTACACCTTC. It translates as CASSPGGLNYGYTF.